This TCR beta chain originates from a study of blood T cells in healthy people across ages. Overall study results and limits: Per-million-T-cell TCR beta diversity fell roughly linearly with age.

This CDR3 has 11 amino acids. Per the germline V gene, CDR1 is DFQATT and CDR2 is SNEGSKA (reference sequence). Deletions cut 7 bases from V and 4 bases from J, with 11 bases between. Combining a sample-barcoded 5' primer with a J-beta primer mix, a second PCR ran for roughly 6 to 12 cycles. TCRdb reanalysed the 5' RACE reads using MiXCR and keeps one entry per CDR3 protein. The sample yields hundreds of thousands of distinct CDR3 sequences, roughly 50% seen once. Notes on this clonotype: The antigen remains unidentified.

The TCR sequence derives from a man aged 30-40 years in good health. The chain is built from TRBV20-1 and TRBJ2-7; no firm D call. Sequencing was performed on blood. The CDR3 region is CSGHPLYEQYF. The CDR3 nucleotides are TGCAGTGGACACCCTCTGTACGAGCAGTACTTC.